This T cell receptor beta chain was profiled in a study of blood T cells in healthy people across ages. Then a second PCR, running about 6 to 11 cycles, was carried out with a sample-barcoded 5' primer and a J-beta primer mix. TCRdb fed the 5' RACE reads into MiXCR, producing one record per CDR3 protein. The sample has hundreds of thousands of distinct CDR3 sequences, approximately 30% seen once. CDR3 length: 14 amino acids. The trim removed 6 bases at V and 1 base at J, leaving 3 bases unmatched. CDR1 SNHLY and CDR2 FYNNEI come from the germline V gene. J is TRBJ2-5 and V is TRBV2; 9 bases are a match to TRBD1. This TCR was sampled from a woman of 80 years or more in good health. Sample: blood. The CDR3 DNA sequence: TGTGCCAGCAGCAAGGACAGGGGCCAAGAGACCCAGTACTTC. Its translation: CASSKDRGQETQYF. Based on the CDR3 plus reference TRBV2 and TRBJ2-5, the full variable domain is EPEVTQTPSHQVTQMGQEVILRCVPISNHLYFYWYRQILGQKVEFLVSFYNNEISEKSEIFDDQFSVERPDGSNFTLKIRSTKLEDSAMYFCASSKDRGQETQYFGPGTRLLVL.